This T cell receptor beta chain was sequenced for a study of follicular helper T cells after annual influenza vaccination (dated by TCRdb to the late 2010s). About the investigation overall: After each seasonal influenza vaccination, blood samples were collected on days 0, 7 and 28. Multi-year samples were obtained from about 6 subjects, with two vaccination seasons covered for a few subjects and three seasons covered for two subjects. To study recall of cTfh clones, some subjects were followed through successive annual vaccinations in the 2013-2014, 2014-2015 and 2015-2016 seasons. Samples from 2013-2014 were cryopreserved, whereas samples from about 2015 were processed immediately after collection. One week after vaccination, a second recruited cohort of about eleven subjects (Table S1) displayed a similar ICOS+CD38+ cTfh response.

Overall study results and their limits: Successive annual vaccinations recalled a recurrent oligoclonal ICOS+CD38+ cTfh response that contained tetramer and AIM influenza-specific clonotypes. ICOS+CD38+ cTfh clonality correlated with the frequency of that population, and its change correlated with the change in circulating plasmablast frequency. Because only about 10-23% of the analyzed cells gave productive TCRB sequences, there was no way to sample rare clonotypes. Day 7 ICOS+CD38+ clones were most often found later in ICOS-CD38- cTfh, suggesting that subset may serve as a memory reservoir.

As concerns this clone: Its antigen specificity is not known. No base quality values were provided; no much bigger clone lies one nucleotide off.

The time point label of this sample denotes: 2014-2015 season, 7 days after vaccination. TCRB sequencing was used to follow sorted CD4 subsets from the blood of adults before and after they were given the seasonal inactivated influenza vaccine (Fluvarix). To be eligible, subjects had to live in the community and must not have received influenza vaccine in the previous 6 months. Reasons for exclusion included contraindications to influenza vaccine, substance abuse, HIV/AIDS, active malignancy, immunomodulatory medication, and active illness such as respiratory infection. At each time point, somewhere between about 40 and 100 mL of blood was taken. Circulating Tfh were defined as non-naive CD4+CXCR5+PD-1+ cells, and these cells were sorted into ICOS+CD38+ and ICOS-CD38- fractions. Either Ficoll-Paque PLUS or SepMate separation was used to isolate PBMC. Cell subsets were sorted from PBMC on a BD FACS Aria before DNA extraction.

The library was prepared using the immunoSEQ multiplex PCR assay. Adaptive Biotechnologies carried out TCRB amplification, library preparation, sequencing and preliminary bioinformatics at Survey level resolution. For TCRB sequencing, genomic DNA from sorted cTfh populations was amplified by multiplex PCR. The original methods were these. Clonality was computed in R as 1 minus normalized Shannon entropy; the Gini index was calculated with the R package ineq. Overlap score was defined as the summed counts of shared sequences divided by the total counts of all sequences in both compared samples. Shared-clonotype significance used Fisher's exact test assuming a theoretical repertoire of 10^7 TCRB sequences. The source is immuneACCESS, and TCRdb retained only in-frame sequences with V and J called. Part of the clones is not carried over; for the studies checked, unresolved V genes explain less than half of this, and the remainder is unexplained. V and J calls and clone size follow that table, whereas D and trimming were derived from the DNA. This sample lists roughly 3,000 clones; roughly 80% were detected once. Clones ranked in the top ten supply under 1.3% of the sample.

This sequence was found in an adult who received the influenza vaccine. The sample was CXCR5+ CD38- circulating T follicular helper cells from blood, taken 7 days after influenza vaccination. Reading the label with the study, this specimen's cell subset or site is: circulating Tfh, non-naive CD4+CXCR5+PD-1+ (ICOS+CD38+ or ICOS-CD38-).

The nucleotide sequence reads as follows: TGTGCCAGCAGCGGGACAGTCTATGGCTACACCTTC. It codes for CASSGTVYGYTF. Rearrangement joined TRBV9 to TRBJ1-2, with a tentative D gene TRBD1 over 6 matching bases. Trimming costs V 3 bases and J 4 bases, and their ends lie 7 bases apart. Looking up the germline V gene yields CDR1 SGDLS and CDR2 YYNGEE. Counted from cysteine to phenylalanine, this CDR3 has 12 amino acids. CDR3 DNA only is kept here, 36 bases in frame from base 1.